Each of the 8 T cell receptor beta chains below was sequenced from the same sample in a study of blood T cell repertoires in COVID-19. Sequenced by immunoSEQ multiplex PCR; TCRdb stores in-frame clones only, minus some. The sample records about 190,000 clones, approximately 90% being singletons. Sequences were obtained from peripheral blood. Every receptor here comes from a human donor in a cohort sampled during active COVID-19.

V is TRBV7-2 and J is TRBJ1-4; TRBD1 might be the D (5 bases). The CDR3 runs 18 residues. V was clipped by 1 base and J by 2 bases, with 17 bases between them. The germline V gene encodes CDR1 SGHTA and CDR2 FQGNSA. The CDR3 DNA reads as TGTGCCAGCAGCTTAGACAGGAAGGGCGTGGGGACTAATGAAAAACTGTTTTTT. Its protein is CASSLDRKGVGTNEKLFF.

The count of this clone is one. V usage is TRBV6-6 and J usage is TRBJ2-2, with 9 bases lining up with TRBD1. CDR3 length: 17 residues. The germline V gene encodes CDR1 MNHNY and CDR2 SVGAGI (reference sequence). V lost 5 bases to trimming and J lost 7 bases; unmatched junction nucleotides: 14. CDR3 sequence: CASSRWSIQGAGGELFF. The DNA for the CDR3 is TGTGCCAGCAGTCGTTGGTCGATACAGGGGGCTGGCGGGGAGCTGTTTTTT.

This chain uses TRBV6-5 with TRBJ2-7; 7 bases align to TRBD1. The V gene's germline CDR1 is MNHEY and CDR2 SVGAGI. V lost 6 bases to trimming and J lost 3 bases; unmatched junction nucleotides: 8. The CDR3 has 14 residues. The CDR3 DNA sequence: TGTGCCAGCAGCCCAGGGGGTATCGTCTACGAGCAGTACTTC. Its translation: CASSPGGIVYEQYF.

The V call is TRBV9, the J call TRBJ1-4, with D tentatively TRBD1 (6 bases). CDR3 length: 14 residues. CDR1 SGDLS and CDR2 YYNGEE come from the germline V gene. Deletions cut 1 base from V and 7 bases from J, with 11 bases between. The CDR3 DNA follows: TGTGCCAGCAGCGTAACAGGGTTTTCTGAAAAACTGTTTTTT. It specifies CASSVTGFSEKLFF.

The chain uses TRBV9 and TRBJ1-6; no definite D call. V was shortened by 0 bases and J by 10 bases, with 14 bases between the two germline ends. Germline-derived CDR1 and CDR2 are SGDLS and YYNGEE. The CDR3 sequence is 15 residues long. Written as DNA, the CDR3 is TGTGCCAGCAGCGTAGATACACCTCAAACGTCACCCCTCCACTTT. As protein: CASSVDTPQTSPLHF.

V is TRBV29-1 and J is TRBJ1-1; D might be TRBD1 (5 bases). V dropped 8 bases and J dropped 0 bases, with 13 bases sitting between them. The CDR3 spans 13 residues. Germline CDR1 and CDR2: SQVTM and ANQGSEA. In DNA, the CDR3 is TGCAGCCTCGGGGGTTACATGAACACTGAAGCTTTCTTT. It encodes CSLGGYMNTEAFF.

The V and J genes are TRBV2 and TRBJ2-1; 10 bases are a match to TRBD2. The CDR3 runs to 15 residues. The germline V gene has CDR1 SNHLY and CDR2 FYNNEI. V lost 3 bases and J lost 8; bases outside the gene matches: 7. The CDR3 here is CASSDYLAGAHEQFF. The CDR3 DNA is TGTGCCAGCAGTGACTATCTAGCGGGAGCTCATGAGCAGTTCTTC.

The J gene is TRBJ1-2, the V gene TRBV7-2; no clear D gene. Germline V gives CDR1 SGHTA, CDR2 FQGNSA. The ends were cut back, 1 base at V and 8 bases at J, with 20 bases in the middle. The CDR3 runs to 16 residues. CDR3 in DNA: TGTGCCAGCAGCTTAGTGAGTAGAGAGGCCCCAAGCGGCTACACCTTC. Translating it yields CASSLVSREAPSGYTF.